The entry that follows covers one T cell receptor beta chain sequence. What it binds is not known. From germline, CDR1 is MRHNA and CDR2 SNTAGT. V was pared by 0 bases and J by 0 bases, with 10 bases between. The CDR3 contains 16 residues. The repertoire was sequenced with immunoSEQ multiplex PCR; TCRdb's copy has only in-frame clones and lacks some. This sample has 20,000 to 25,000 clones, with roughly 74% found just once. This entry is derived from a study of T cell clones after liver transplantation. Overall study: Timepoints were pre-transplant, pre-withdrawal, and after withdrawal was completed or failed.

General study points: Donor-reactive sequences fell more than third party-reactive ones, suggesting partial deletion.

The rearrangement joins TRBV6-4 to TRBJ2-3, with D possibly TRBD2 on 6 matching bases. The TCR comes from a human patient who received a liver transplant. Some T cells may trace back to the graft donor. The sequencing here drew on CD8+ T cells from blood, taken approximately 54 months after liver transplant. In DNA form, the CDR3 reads TGTGCCAGCAGTGACTCCGGGGGAGGTAGCACAGATACGCAGTATTTT. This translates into CASSDSGGGSTDTQYF.